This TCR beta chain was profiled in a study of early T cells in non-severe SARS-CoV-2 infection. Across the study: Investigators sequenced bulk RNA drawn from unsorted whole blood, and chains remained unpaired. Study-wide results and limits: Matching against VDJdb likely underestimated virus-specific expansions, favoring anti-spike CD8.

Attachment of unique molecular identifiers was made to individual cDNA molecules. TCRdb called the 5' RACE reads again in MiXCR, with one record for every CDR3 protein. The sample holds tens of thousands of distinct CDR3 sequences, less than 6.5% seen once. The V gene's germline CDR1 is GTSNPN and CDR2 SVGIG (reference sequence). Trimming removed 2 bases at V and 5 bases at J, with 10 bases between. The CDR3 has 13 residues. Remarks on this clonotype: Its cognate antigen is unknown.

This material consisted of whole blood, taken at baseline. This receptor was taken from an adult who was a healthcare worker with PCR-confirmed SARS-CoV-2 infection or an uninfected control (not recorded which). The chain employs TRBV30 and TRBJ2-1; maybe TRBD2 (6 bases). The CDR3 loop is CAWSSGGNNEQFF. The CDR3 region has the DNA TGTGCCTGGAGTAGTGGAGGGAACAATGAGCAGTTCTTC.